Listed below are T cell receptor beta chains from one sample, sequenced in a study of blood T cell repertoires in COVID-19. Here immunoSEQ multiplex PCR was the method, and the copy in TCRdb shows in-frame clones only, minus some. Of more than 85,000 clones listed, over 75% are singletons. Sequences were obtained from peripheral blood. Receptors originate from a human donor in a cohort sampled during active COVID-19. Both conserved end residues are part of each CDR3. Fields, in order: J gene, D gene, V gene, clone size, CDR3 protein, CDR3 DNA. D genes are given only for firm matches. The listing skips clone size in some rows; elsewhere it reads once, few, many or a size class.

>TRBJ2-3|-|TRBV7-9|once
CASSHGRTDTQYF
TGTGCCAGCAGCCATGGGAGAACAGATACGCAGTATTTT
>TRBJ1-1|-|TRBV6-5|-
CASSSLQGGGTEAFF
TGTGCCAGCAGTTCCCTACAGGGTGGCGGTACTGAAGCTTTCTTT
>TRBJ2-1|TRBD2|TRBV7-9|-
CASRETSGFSYNEQFF
TGTGCCAGCAGGGAAACTAGCGGCTTCTCCTACAATGAGCAGTTCTTC
>TRBJ1-2|TRBD1|TRBV9|once
CASNPGQGNYGYTF
TGTGCTAGCAACCCGGGACAGGGCAACTATGGCTACACCTTC
>TRBJ1-2|TRBD1|TRBV2|-
CASSEVGTGVYGYTF
TGTGCCAGCAGTGAAGTAGGGACAGGGGTCTATGGCTACACCTTC
>TRBJ2-7|-|TRBV4-2|-
CASSPTVATYEQYF
TGTGCCAGCAGCCCGACAGTAGCTACCTACGAGCAGTACTTC
>TRBJ2-7|TRBD2|TRBV4-2|-
CASSQGAGGEYEQYF
TGTGCCAGCAGCCAGGGAGCGGGGGGGGAGTACGAGCAGTACTTC
>TRBJ1-2|TRBD1|TRBV5-1|-
CASSLTGANYGYTF
TGCGCCAGCAGCTTGACAGGGGCTAACTATGGCTACACCTTC
>TRBJ2-7|TRBD1|TRBV7-6|-
CASSPTRTGSSEQYF
TGTGCCAGCAGCCCCACCAGGACAGGGAGCTCCGAGCAGTACTTC
>TRBJ2-2|TRBD1|TRBV9|-
CASSVRQGYGELFF
TGTGCCAGCAGCGTACGACAGGGGTACGGGGAGCTGTTTTTT
>TRBJ2-7|-|TRBV12-5|-
CASGLGTPNDEQYF
TGTGCTAGTGGTTTGGGCACTCCGAACGACGAGCAGTACTTC
>TRBJ1-1|TRBD1|TRBV7-9|-
CASSLRGQGKAFF
TGTGCCAGCAGCCTCCGGGGACAGGGGAAGGCTTTCTTT
>TRBJ2-3|-|TRBV7-2|-
CASSLMAVPSGTDTQYF
TGTGCCAGCAGCTTAATGGCAGTCCCCTCAGGCACAGATACGCAGTATTTT
>TRBJ2-3|TRBD2|TRBV11-3|-
CASSSRTSGSTDTQYF
TGTGCCAGCAGCTCCCGGACTAGCGGGAGCACAGATACGCAGTATTTT
>TRBJ2-7|TRBD1|TRBV6-5|-
CASRRGTGPYEQYF
TGTGCCAGCAGGAGAGGGACAGGGCCCTACGAGCAGTACTTC
>TRBJ2-7|-|TRBV28|-
CASSRPSGDYEQYF
TGTGCCAGCTCCCGGCCATCGGGAGATTACGAGCAGTACTTC
>TRBJ2-3|TRBD2|TRBV6-2/TRBV6-3|-
CASSYSTSGGALNTQYF
TGTGCCAGCAGTTACTCGACGAGCGGGGGGGCGCTTAATACGCAGTATTTT
>TRBJ2-3|-|TRBV3-1/TRBV3-2|few
CASSPVVETDTQYF
TGTGCCAGCAGCCCCGTCGTAGAGACAGATACGCAGTATTTT
>TRBJ2-3|-|TRBV27|-
CASSFISGSTDTQYF
TGTGCCAGCAGTTTTATAAGCGGAAGCACAGATACGCAGTATTTT
>TRBJ1-1|-|TRBV6-4|-
CASRRTDLTEAFF
TGTGCCAGCAGGAGGACAGATCTTACTGAAGCTTTCTTT
>TRBJ2-4|-|TRBV5-4|-
CASSFSLDQNIQYF
TGTGCCAGCAGCTTCTCCCTAGACCAAAACATTCAGTACTTC
>TRBJ2-7|TRBD1|TRBV27|-
CASGTAFSYEQYF
TGTGCCAGCGGGACAGCCTTTTCCTACGAGCAGTACTTC
>TRBJ2-3|-|TRBV2|-
CASSEQNTDTQYF
TGTGCCAGCAGTGAACAGAACACAGATACGCAGTATTTT
>TRBJ2-4|-|TRBV28|once
CASSSLNIQYF
TGTGCCAGCAGCTCTCTAAACATTCAGTACTTC
>TRBJ2-3|TRBD2|TRBV10-1|-
CASTYRAESGSWGVTQYF
TGCGCCAGCACATATCGAGCCGAGAGCGGGAGTTGGGGTGTTACGCAGTATTTT
>TRBJ1-5|TRBD1|TRBV24-1|-
CATSDPTGENQPQHF
TGTGCCACCAGTGATCCTACAGGGGAGAATCAGCCCCAGCATTTT
>TRBJ2-7|-|TRBV18|-
CASSRAGYEQYF
TGTGCCAGCTCGAGAGCGGGCTACGAGCAGTACTTC
>TRBJ2-7|-|TRBV6-5|-
CASSYGAPTYEQYF
TGTGCCAGCAGTTATGGGGCACCTACCTACGAGCAGTACTTC
>TRBJ2-7|-|TRBV5-8|-
CASSSDRDTSSYEQYF
TGTGCCAGCAGCTCAGACCGGGACACGAGCTCCTACGAGCAGTACTTC
>TRBJ2-1|TRBD2|TRBV19|-
CASSRSLAGSSYNEQFF
TGTGCCAGTAGTAGATCGCTAGCGGGTAGCTCCTACAATGAGCAGTTCTTC
>TRBJ1-6|-|TRBV27|-
CASKGIGLLQAYNSPLHF
TGTGCCAGCAAGGGGATTGGACTACTCCAGGCCTATAATTCACCCCTCCACTTT
>TRBJ2-5|-|TRBV25-1|few
CASSELHLETQYF
TGTGCCAGCAGTGAATTACATCTAGAGACCCAGTACTTC
>TRBJ1-2|-|TRBV4-2|-
CASSRNRELDYGYTF
TGTGCCAGCAGCCGCAACCGGGAGCTAGACTATGGCTACACCTTC
>TRBJ1-1|TRBD1|TRBV5-1|-
CASRSRQGNTEAFF
TGCGCCAGCAGGTCGAGACAGGGAAACACTGAAGCTTTCTTT
>TRBJ1-2|-|TRBV5-4|once
CASSSKTDYQGHGYTF
TGTGCCAGCAGCTCCAAGACGGACTATCAGGGCCATGGCTACACCTTC
>TRBJ2-2|-|TRBV7-3|-
CASSPDSYTGELFF
TGTGCCAGCAGCCCGGACAGCTACACCGGGGAGCTGTTTTTT
>TRBJ2-2|TRBD1|TRBV27|few
CASSLPPRRTGGPGELFF
TGTGCCAGCAGTTTACCGCCGCGGAGGACAGGGGGCCCCGGGGAGCTGTTTTTT
>TRBJ2-1|-|TRBV5-1|-
CASSAGLSPGYNEQFF
TGCGCCAGCAGCGCGGGACTTTCTCCGGGTTACAATGAGCAGTTCTTC
>TRBJ2-7|TRBD1|TRBV28|-
CASSLGQSSYEQYF
TGTGCCAGCAGTTTGGGACAGAGCTCCTACGAGCAGTACTTC
>TRBJ2-2|TRBD1|TRBV6-4|-
CASSDSGGQAGELFF
TGTGCCAGCAGTGACTCAGGGGGACAGGCCGGGGAGCTGTTTTTT